A single sample gave rise to the 22 T cell receptor beta chains below, sequenced in a study of shared clonotypes between healthy human individuals. Here immunoSEQ multiplex PCR was the method, and the copy in TCRdb shows in-frame clones only, minus some. The sample shows around 2,000,000 clones, 85% to 95% of them seen only once. The sequenced sample was naive CD4+ T cells sorted from blood. The sample's subset: CD45RA+ positively selected. The receptors come from a man aged 18-30 years in good health.

The J gene is TRBJ1-3, the V gene TRBV15, with 9 bases lining up with TRBD1. J gave up 4 bases and V 5 bases, and 12 bases lay outside the gene matches. CDR1 is LNHNV and CDR2 is YYDKDF in the germline V gene (reference sequence). CDR3 length: 17 residues. This CDR3 is CATSGTGIRLPGNTIYF. The CDR3 bases are TGTGCCACCAGCGGGACAGGGATCAGGCTTCCGGGAAACACCATATATTTT.

The rearrangement uses TRBV5-4 and TRBJ2-3; no clear D. The CDR3 totals 12 residues. Germline V gene sequence: CDR1 SGHNT, CDR2 YYREEE (reference sequence). Trimming shortened V by 4 bases and J by 1 base, and 4 bases separated the two germline ends. The DNA of the CDR3 is TGTGCCAGCAGCAGGGGCACAGATACGCAGTATTTT. Amino acids: CASSRGTDTQYF.

V usage is TRBV5-8 and J usage is TRBJ1-5, with 7 bases lining up with TRBD1. Trimming took 4 bases from V and 2 from J; bases not matched to a gene: 9. CDR1 is SGHTS, CDR2 YDEGEE, per germline. The CDR3 length is 16 residues. The CDR3 loop is CASSVDRKRGNQPQHF. Written as DNA, the CDR3 is TGTGCCAGCAGCGTGGACAGGAAAAGGGGCAATCAGCCCCAGCATTTT.

With regard to this clone: Other nucleotide sequences in the sample specify the same CDR3. J is TRBJ2-3 and V is TRBV5-4, with D unclear. Germline CDR1 SGHNT, CDR2 YYREEE (reference sequence). The CDR3 runs to 15 residues. Trimming cost V 0 bases and J 0 bases, with 8 bases left between them. CDR3 in amino acids: CASSLDSSSTDTQYF. CDR3 nucleotides: TGTGCCAGCAGCTTGGACAGCTCTAGCACAGATACGCAGTATTTT.

Here the CDR3 DNA reads TGTGCCAGTAGTATAGTAGGCGGCGTCAGGACGTCCGAGCAGTACTTC. This gives the protein CASSIVGGVRTSEQYF. V usage is TRBV19 and J usage is TRBJ2-7; D remains ambiguous. The germline V gene has CDR1 LNHDA and CDR2 SQIVND (reference sequence). This CDR3 spans 16 amino acids. Trimming shortened V by 1 base and J by 6 bases, and 19 bases separated the two germline ends.

CDR3 sequence reads: CASSTQGGGYTF. The DNA of the CDR3 is TGTGCCAGCAGTACTCAGGGAGGTGGCTACACCTTC. V and J are TRBV6-5 and TRBJ1-2, with D possibly TRBD1 on 5 matching bases. V gave up 5 bases and J gave up 7 bases, with 11 bases separating them. The V gene's germline CDR1 is MNHEY and CDR2 SVGAGI. The CDR3 contains 12 residues.

The chain recombines TRBV7-2 with TRBJ1-4; the match to TRBD1 covers 10 bases. The germline V gene encodes CDR1 SGHTA and CDR2 FQGNSA. Trimming took 1 base from V and 10 from J; bases not matched to a gene: 12. The CDR3 loop spans 17 amino acids. As DNA, the CDR3 is TGTGCCAGCAGCTTAGTAGACGACAGGGGGCGCCGGGGAAAACTGTTTTTT. Its protein is CASSLVDDRGRRGKLFF.

The rearrangement joins TRBV28 to TRBJ2-3, with a tentative D call TRBD1 (5 bases). V dropped 6 bases and J dropped 4 bases, with 14 bases sitting between them. Germline values: CDR1 MDHEN, CDR2 SYDVKM. CDR3 length: 14 amino acids. The CDR3 DNA follows: TGTGCCAGCAGCTTCTCCCAGGGTTCAGATACGCAGTATTTT. Translation: CASSFSQGSDTQYF.

The rearrangement links TRBV6-5 to TRBJ1-6; the match to TRBD1 covers 10 bases. Germline loops: CDR1 MNHEY, CDR2 SVGAGI. Trimming took 0 bases from V and 10 from J; bases not matched to a gene: 6. This CDR3 has 16 amino acids. The CDR3: CASSYSTGTGVSPLHF. CDR3 DNA: TGTGCCAGCAGTTACTCGACAGGGACAGGGGTATCACCCCTCCACTTT.

This clone was picked up one time. The chain links TRBV6-5 to TRBJ1-3; D gene uncertain. V was shortened by 2 bases and J by 7 bases, with 9 bases between the two germline ends. Germline V gene lookup returns CDR1 MNHEY and CDR2 SVGAGI. The CDR3 loop spans 13 amino acids. CDR3: CASSYRGANTIYF. CDR3 in DNA: TGTGCCAGCAGTTACCGGGGTGCGAACACCATATATTTT.

J is TRBJ1-4 and V is TRBV5-1; TRBD1 matches at 7 bases. CDR1 is SGHRS, CDR2 YFSETQ, per germline. The CDR3 has 16 amino acids. The V and J ends lost 2 bases and 2 bases, in that order; junction bases with no gene match: 6. CDR3 bases: TGCGCCAGCAGCTTTGGACAGGCATGGACTAATGAAAAACTGTTTTTT. It encodes CASSFGQAWTNEKLFF.

In DNA form, the CDR3 reads TGTGCCAGAAGCTTGGGACAGCCTATGAACACTGAAGCTTTCTTT. Protein product: CARSLGQPMNTEAFF. This sequence joins TRBV5-3 and TRBJ1-1, with a weak D call TRBD1 (5 bases). TRBV5-3 is an ORF, and what it does is uncertain. The length of the CDR3 is 15 residues. The germline V and J ends were trimmed by 0 bases and 0 bases, with 9 bases remaining between them.

The chain has TRBV25-1 and TRBJ2-5; 8 bases fit TRBD2. Trimming at V came to 2 bases and at J to 4 bases, leaving 9 bases not matched to a gene. The CDR3 sequence is 16 residues long. From germline, CDR1 is MGHDK and CDR2 SYGVNS. Here the CDR3 reads CASSEGAGAEGETQYF. The CDR3 DNA follows: TGTGCCAGCAGTGAAGGAGCGGGAGCAGAGGGAGAGACCCAGTACTTC.

J is TRBJ1-1 and V is TRBV5-3; 9 bases map to TRBD1. TRBV5-3 is known as an ORF, though its function is uncertain. Germline trimming cut 10 bases from V and 1 base from J; bases unmatched to any gene: 11. This CDR3 spans 15 amino acids. As DNA, the CDR3 is TGTGCCCATGCTTACAGGGGGCTCGGGAACACTGAAGCTTTCTTT. This translates into CAHAYRGLGNTEAFF.

This clone was counted once. The chain employs TRBV29-1 and TRBJ2-2; D is ambiguous. The V end was cut by 2 bases, the J end by 0 bases, with 7 bases between. This CDR3 contains 14 residues. CDR1 SQVTM and CDR2 ANQGSEA come from the germline V gene. The CDR3 reads CSVESLPNTGELFF. CDR3 in DNA: TGCAGCGTTGAAAGTCTGCCGAACACCGGGGAGCTGTTTTTT.

The V call is TRBV7-2, the J call TRBJ2-7; 15 nucleotides agree with TRBD2. This CDR3 is 15 amino acids long. Germline-derived CDR1 and CDR2 are SGHTA and FQGNSA. V trimming: 2 bases; J trimming: 6 bases; junction bases outside the gene matches: 2. DNA for the CDR3: TGTGCCAGCAGCTTATTGGGACTAGCGGGAGGCGAGCAGTACTTC. Protein sequence: CASSLLGLAGGEQYF.

The J gene is TRBJ2-3, the V gene TRBV7-9, with no clear D. CDR1 and CDR2 from the germline V gene are SEHNR and FQNEAQ (reference sequence). Trimming shortened V by 5 bases and J by 6 bases, and 15 bases separated the two germline ends. This CDR3 has 14 amino acids. The DNA of the CDR3 is TGTGCCAGCAGCCCCGATACAAATTGGGATACGCAGTATTTT. It translates to CASSPDTNWDTQYF.

With regard to this clone: A much larger clone lies one base from this, so it may be a read error. CDR3 sequence reads: CASSADRGTSPLHF. The DNA of the CDR3 is TGTGCCAGCAGCGCCGACAGGGGCACTTCACCCCTCCACTTT. The chain recombines TRBV6-1 with TRBJ1-6; 8 bases agree with TRBD1. Germline V gene data show CDR1 as MNHNS and CDR2 as SASEGT. The CDR3 runs 14 residues. V was pared by 6 bases and J by 9 bases, with 7 bases of the junction left unmatched.

The V call is TRBV7-3, the J call TRBJ2-2; no clear D. Trimming removed 1 base at V and 0 bases at J, with 9 bases between. The germline gives CDR1 SGHTA, CDR2 FQGTGA. The CDR3 extends over 16 amino acids. The CDR3: CASSLNPASNTGELFF. The CDR3 nucleotides read TGTGCCAGCAGCTTAAACCCAGCCTCGAACACCGGGGAGCTGTTTTTT.

On this clone itself: At the DNA level, this CDR3 is encoded by other sequences in the same sample as well. The chain recombines TRBV18 with TRBJ1-2; 10 positions match TRBD1. Trimming at V came to 0 bases and at J to 5 bases, leaving 0 bases not matched to a gene. CDR1 is KGHSH and CDR2 is LQKENI in the germline V gene. The CDR3 contains 14 residues. CDR3 DNA sequence: TGTGCCAGCTCACCACCGGGACAGGGGTATGGCTACACCTTC. As protein: CASSPPGQGYGYTF.

The chain recombines TRBV10-1 with TRBJ2-1, with 8 bases that match TRBD1. J lost 6 bases, V lost 4 bases, and 5 bases had no gene match. CDR3 length: 14 residues. The germline gives CDR1 WNHNN, CDR2 SYGVQD (reference sequence). The CDR3 coding sequence is TGCGCCAGCAGTGTGGACAGGGTGTTCAATGAGCAGTTCTTC. This codes for CASSVDRVFNEQFF.

The chain carries TRBV4-1 and TRBJ1-2; D gene unclear. This CDR3 is 15 amino acids long. Germline V lookup: CDR1 MGHRA, CDR2 YSYEKL. V shed 0 bases and J shed 3 bases, with 11 bases lying between them. CDR3 amino acids: CASSQDWAEYYGYTF. The CDR3 DNA reads as TGCGCCAGCAGCCAAGATTGGGCCGAATACTATGGCTACACCTTC.